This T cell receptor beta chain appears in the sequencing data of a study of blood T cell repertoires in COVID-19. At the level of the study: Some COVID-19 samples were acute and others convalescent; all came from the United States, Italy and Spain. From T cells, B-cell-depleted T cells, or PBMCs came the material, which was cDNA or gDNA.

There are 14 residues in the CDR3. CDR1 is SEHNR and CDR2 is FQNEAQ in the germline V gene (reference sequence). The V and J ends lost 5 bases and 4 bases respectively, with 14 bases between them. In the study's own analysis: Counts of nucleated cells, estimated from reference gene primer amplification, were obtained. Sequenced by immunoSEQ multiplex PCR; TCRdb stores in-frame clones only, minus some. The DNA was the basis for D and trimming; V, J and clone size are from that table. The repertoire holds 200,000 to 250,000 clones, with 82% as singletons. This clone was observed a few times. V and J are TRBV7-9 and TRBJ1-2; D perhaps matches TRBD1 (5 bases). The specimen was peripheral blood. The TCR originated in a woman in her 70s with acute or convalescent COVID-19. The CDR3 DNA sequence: TGTGCCAGCAGCCCGAGACAGTATGGCTATGGCTACACCTTC. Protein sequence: CASSPRQYGYGYTF.